This T cell receptor beta chain is from a study of shared clonotypes between healthy human individuals. Study-wide background: The study drew on a couple of women and a few men aged 18 to 49 as donors.

Per the germline V gene, CDR1 is WSHSY and CDR2 is SAAADI. V gave up 5 bases and J gave up 1 base, with 6 bases separating them. This CDR3 has 13 residues. Study donors comprised healthy, HIV-negative adults devoid of recent acute infection or vaccination. Each cell subset's genomic DNA was divided evenly among several immunoSEQ plates. Only in-frame clones appear in the TCRdb table, and some are missing; sequencing was by immunoSEQ multiplex PCR. The table shows around 2,000,000 clones, with 85% to 95% occurring only once. The chain carries TRBV10-2 and TRBJ2-1; D remains unclear. The origin of this receptor is a man between 18 and 35 years old in good health. The sequenced sample consisted of naive CD4+ T cells sorted from blood. Documented subset: CD45RA+ positively selected. CDR3 sequence: CASSRVSYNEQFF. DNA for the CDR3: TGCGCCAGCAGTAGGGTTTCCTACAATGAGCAGTTCTTC.